Listed below are T cell receptor beta chains from one sample, sequenced in a study of blood T cell repertoires in COVID-19. TCRdb's table, derived via immunoSEQ multiplex PCR, lists solely in-frame clones and lacks some. The sample lists 150,000 to 200,000 clones; 75% to 90% were seen once. The source material was peripheral blood. Source of these receptors: a human donor with active or convalescent COVID-19. The donor label of this sample is uncertain. The CDR3 runs from the conserved cysteine through the conserved F or W. A D gene is named only where the DNA matches it firmly. Some rows mark clone size as missing; the rest say once, few, many or name a class of expanded clone.

>TRBJ2-1|NA|TRBV14|NA
CASSQSGVYNEQFF
TGTGCCAGCAGCCAATCAGGGGTATACAATGAGCAGTTCTTC
>TRBJ2-1|TRBD2|TRBV11-3|NA
CASSLVGLAYNEQFF
TGTGCCAGCAGCTTAGTGGGACTAGCCTACAATGAGCAGTTCTTC
>TRBJ2-3|NA|TRBV6-5|NA
CASSYSMSPGTDTQYF
TGTGCCAGCAGTTACTCCATGTCGCCGGGCACAGATACGCAGTATTTT
>TRBJ2-7|TRBD2|TRBV7-2|NA
CASSSFGSGGLPYEQYF
TGTGCCAGCAGCTCTTTCGGTAGCGGGGGACTACCCTACGAGCAGTACTTC
>TRBJ2-7|TRBD2|TRBV11-2|NA
CASSSVGLAGDEQYF
TGTGCCAGCAGCTCGGTGGGACTAGCGGGAGACGAGCAGTACTTC
>TRBJ1-5|TRBD1|TRBV2|NA
CASSDRGGNQPQHF
TGTGCCAGCTCAGACAGGGGGGGAAATCAGCCCCAGCATTTT
>TRBJ2-3|NA|TRBV7-2|NA
CASSLEPADTQYF
TGTGCCAGCAGCTTAGAGCCCGCAGATACGCAGTATTTT
>TRBJ2-7|NA|TRBV29-1|NA
CSVAPGPQSSLRPAYEQYF
TGCAGCGTTGCTCCAGGGCCTCAAAGTTCTCTCCGGCCGGCCTACGAGCAGTACTTC
>TRBJ2-2|NA|TRBV10-3|NA
CANPEGELFF
TGTGCCAACCCGGAGGGGGAGCTGTTTTTT
>TRBJ2-7|TRBD2|TRBV7-3|NA
CASSPGAGGSYEQYF
TGTGCCAGCAGCCCCGGGGCGGGAGGGTCCTACGAGCAGTACTTC
>TRBJ2-1|NA|TRBV19|NA
CASERGGQNYNEQFF
TGTGCCAGCGAACGGGGGGGACAGAACTACAATGAGCAGTTCTTC
>TRBJ2-2|TRBD1|TRBV9|NA
CASSVAQWSGQGAVSNTGELFF
TGTGCCAGCAGCGTAGCACAGTGGAGCGGGCAGGGGGCCGTTTCGAACACCGGGGAGCTGTTTTTT
>TRBJ2-5|NA|TRBV28|NA
CATRGPQDLTQYF
TGTGCCACGCGGGGGCCCCAGGACCTGACCCAGTACTTC
>TRBJ2-2|NA|TRBV29-1|NA
CSVEDSVANTGELFF
TGCAGCGTTGAAGACAGTGTTGCGAACACCGGGGAGCTGTTTTTT
>TRBJ1-2|TRBD1|TRBV7-2|NA
CASSLVRDRDYGYTF
TGTGCCAGCAGCTTAGTAAGGGACAGGGACTATGGCTACACCTTC
>TRBJ2-7|TRBD2|TRBV5-4|NA
CASSWSPGLAGGTYEQYF
TGTGCCAGCAGCTGGTCACCGGGACTAGCGGGAGGAACCTACGAGCAGTACTTC
>TRBJ1-1|TRBD1|TRBV28|NA
CASSHSGGEDTEAFF
TGTGCCAGCAGTCACTCAGGGGGAGAGGACACTGAAGCTTTCTTT
>TRBJ2-3|NA|TRBV7-7|NA
CASSLGHSLTDTQYF
TGTGCTAGCAGCTTAGGTCACTCCCTCACAGATACGCAGTATTTT
>TRBJ2-3|TRBD2|TRBV5-4|NA
CASSSPGTSYTQYF
TGTGCCAGCAGCTCGCCCGGGACTAGCTATACGCAGTATTTT
>TRBJ2-1|NA|TRBV11-2|few
CASSSLRNEQFF
TGTGCCAGCAGCTCCCTCCGCAATGAGCAGTTCTTC
>TRBJ1-4|TRBD1|TRBV5-1|NA
CASSLGDSGLNEKLFF
TGCGCCAGCAGCTTGGGGGACAGTGGGCTTAATGAAAAACTGTTTTTT
>TRBJ1-5|NA|TRBV19|once
CASKVWGAYSNQPQHF
TGTGCCAGTAAAGTTTGGGGAGCTTATAGCAATCAGCCCCAGCATTTT
>TRBJ2-3|NA|TRBV7-9|NA
CASSPPDRSDTQYF
TGTGCCAGCAGCCCCCCGGACAGATCAGATACGCAGTATTTT
>TRBJ1-4|NA|TRBV5-1|NA
CASSLAGFNEKLFF
TGCGCCAGCAGCTTGGCGGGTTTTAATGAAAAACTGTTTTTT
>TRBJ2-3|TRBD1|TRBV6-5|NA
CASSPGQGSDTQYF
TGTGCCAGCAGTCCGGGACAGGGGTCAGATACGCAGTATTTT